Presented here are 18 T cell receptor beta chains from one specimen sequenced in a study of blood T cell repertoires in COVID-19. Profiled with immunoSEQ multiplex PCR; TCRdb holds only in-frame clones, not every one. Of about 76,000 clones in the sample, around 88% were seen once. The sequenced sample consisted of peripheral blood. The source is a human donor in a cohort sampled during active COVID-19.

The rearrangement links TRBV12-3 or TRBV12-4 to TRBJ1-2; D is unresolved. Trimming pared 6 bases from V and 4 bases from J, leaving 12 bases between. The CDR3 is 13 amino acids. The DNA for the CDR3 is TGTGCCAGCAGCCGGTGGGCGTCCTATGGCTACACCTTC. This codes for CASSRWASYGYTF.

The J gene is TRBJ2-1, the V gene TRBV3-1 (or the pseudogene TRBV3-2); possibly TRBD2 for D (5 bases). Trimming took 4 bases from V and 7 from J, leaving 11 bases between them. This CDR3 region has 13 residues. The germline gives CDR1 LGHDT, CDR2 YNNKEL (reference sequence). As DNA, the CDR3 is TGTGCCAGCAGCCTCCTAGCCCTGAATGAGCAGTTCTTC. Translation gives CASSLLALNEQFF.

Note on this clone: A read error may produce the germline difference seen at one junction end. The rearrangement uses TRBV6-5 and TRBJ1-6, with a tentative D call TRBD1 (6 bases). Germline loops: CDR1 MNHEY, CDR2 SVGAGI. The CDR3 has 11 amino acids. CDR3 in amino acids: CASSNPGHPEF. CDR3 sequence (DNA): TGTGCCAGCAGTAATCCGGGACACCCGGAATTT.

The CDR3 loop reads CASSLGAGGPQSTQYF. The CDR3 region has the DNA TGTGCCAGCAGCTTAGGTGCGGGGGGGCCACAGAGTACGCAGTATTTT. V is TRBV7-9 and J is TRBJ2-3; 9 bases match TRBD2. Germline trimming cut 1 base from V and 8 bases from J; bases unmatched to any gene: 10. The CDR3 contains 16 residues. CDR1 and CDR2 from the germline V gene are SEHNR and FQNEAQ (reference sequence).

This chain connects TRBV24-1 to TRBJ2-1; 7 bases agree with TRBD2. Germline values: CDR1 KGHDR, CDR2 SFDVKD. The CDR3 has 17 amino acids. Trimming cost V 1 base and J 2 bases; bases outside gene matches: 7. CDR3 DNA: TGTGCCACCAGTGATTTTGCAGGCGGGAGCACCTACAATGAGCAGTTCTTC. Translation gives CATSDFAGGSTYNEQFF.

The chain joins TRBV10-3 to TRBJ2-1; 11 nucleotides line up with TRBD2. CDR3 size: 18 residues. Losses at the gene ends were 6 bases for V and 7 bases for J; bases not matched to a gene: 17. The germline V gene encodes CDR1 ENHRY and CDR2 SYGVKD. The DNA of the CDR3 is TGTGCCATCAGCGGCCAAGGGGCTATGGCTAGCGGGGGGAATGAGCAGTTCTTC. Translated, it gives CAISGQGAMASGGNEQFF.

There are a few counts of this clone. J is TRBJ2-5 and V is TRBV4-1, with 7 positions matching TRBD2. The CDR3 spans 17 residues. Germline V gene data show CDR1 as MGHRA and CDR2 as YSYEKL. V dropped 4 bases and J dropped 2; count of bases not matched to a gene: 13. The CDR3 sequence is CASSPPYRTREQETQYF. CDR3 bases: TGCGCCAGCAGCCCTCCCTATAGGACTAGGGAGCAAGAGACCCAGTACTTC.

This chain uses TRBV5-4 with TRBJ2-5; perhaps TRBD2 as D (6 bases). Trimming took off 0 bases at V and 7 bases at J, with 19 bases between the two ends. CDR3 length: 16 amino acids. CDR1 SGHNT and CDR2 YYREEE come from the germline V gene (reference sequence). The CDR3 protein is CASSLDGRTTGGTQYF. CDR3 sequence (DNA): TGTGCCAGCAGCTTGGACGGTCGGACTACCGGCGGGACCCAGTACTTC.

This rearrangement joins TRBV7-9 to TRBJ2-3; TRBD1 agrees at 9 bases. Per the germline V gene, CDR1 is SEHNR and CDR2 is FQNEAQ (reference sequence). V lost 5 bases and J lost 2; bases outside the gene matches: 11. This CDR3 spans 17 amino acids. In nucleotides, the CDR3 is TGTGCCAGCAGCCCCGCACCCCGGGACAGGGACACAGATACGCAGTATTTT. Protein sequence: CASSPAPRDRDTDTQYF.

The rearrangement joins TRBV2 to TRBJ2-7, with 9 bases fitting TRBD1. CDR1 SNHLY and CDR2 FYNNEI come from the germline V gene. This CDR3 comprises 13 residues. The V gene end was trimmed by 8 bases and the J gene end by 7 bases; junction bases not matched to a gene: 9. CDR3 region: CASGGQGLGEQYF. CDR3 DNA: TGTGCCAGCGGGGGACAGGGTCTTGGAGAGCAGTACTTC. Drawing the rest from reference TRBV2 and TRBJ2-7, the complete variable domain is EPEVTQTPSHQVTQMGQEVILRCVPISNHLYFYWYRQILGQKVEFLVSFYNNEISEKSEIFDDQFSVERPDGSNFTLKIRSTKLEDSAMYFCASGGQGLGEQYFGPGTRLTVT.

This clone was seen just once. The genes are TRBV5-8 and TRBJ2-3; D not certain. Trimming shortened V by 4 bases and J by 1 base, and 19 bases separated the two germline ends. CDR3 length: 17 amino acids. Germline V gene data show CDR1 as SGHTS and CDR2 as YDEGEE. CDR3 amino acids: CASSRPTETHRTDTQYF. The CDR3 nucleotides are TGTGCCAGCAGCCGCCCTACAGAAACCCATCGCACAGATACGCAGTATTTT.

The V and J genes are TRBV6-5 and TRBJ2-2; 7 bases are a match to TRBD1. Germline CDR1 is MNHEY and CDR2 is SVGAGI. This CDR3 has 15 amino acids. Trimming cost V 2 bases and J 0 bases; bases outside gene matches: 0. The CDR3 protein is CASSYGTANTGELFF. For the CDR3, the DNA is TGTGCCAGCAGTTACGGGACAGCGAACACCGGGGAGCTGTTTTTT.

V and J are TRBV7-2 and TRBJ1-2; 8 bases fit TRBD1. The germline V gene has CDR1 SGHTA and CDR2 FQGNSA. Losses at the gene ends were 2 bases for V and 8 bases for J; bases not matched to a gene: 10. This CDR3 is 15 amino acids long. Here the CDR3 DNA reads TGTGCCAGCAGCTTAACCAGGGGGCGGGTGGCAGGCTACACCTTC. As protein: CASSLTRGRVAGYTF.

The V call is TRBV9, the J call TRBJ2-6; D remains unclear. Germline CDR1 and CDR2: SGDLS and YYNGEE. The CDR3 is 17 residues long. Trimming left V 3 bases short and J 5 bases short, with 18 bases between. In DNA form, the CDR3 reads TGTGCCAGCAGCGCCCACAGCTCTGGGCGAAGGGCCAACGTCCTGACTTTC. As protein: CASSAHSSGRRANVLTF.

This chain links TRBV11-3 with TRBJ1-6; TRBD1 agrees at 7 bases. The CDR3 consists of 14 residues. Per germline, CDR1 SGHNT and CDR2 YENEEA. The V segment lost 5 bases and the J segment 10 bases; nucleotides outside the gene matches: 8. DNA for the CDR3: TGTGCCAGCAGCACCGACAGGGCAGGGTCACCCCTCCACTTT. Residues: CASSTDRAGSPLHF.

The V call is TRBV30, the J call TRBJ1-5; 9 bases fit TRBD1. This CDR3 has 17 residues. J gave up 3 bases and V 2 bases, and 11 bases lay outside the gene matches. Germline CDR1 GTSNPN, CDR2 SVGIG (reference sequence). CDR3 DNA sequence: TGTGCCTGGAGTAAAAGGGGGGGACAGGGATACAATCAGCCCCAGCATTTT. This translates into CAWSKRGGQGYNQPQHF. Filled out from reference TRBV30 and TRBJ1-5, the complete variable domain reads SQTIHQWPATLVQPVGSPLSLECTVEGTSNPNLYWYRQAAGRGLQLLFYSVGIGQISSEVPQNLSASRPQDRQFILSSKKLLLSDSGFYLCAWSKRGGQGYNQPQHFGDGTRLSIL.

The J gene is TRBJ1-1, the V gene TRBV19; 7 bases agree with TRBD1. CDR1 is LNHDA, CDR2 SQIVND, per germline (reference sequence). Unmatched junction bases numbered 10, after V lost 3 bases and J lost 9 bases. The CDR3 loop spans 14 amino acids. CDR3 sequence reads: CASSMGTPGGKAFF. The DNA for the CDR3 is TGTGCCAGTAGTATGGGCACCCCAGGGGGAAAAGCTTTCTTT.

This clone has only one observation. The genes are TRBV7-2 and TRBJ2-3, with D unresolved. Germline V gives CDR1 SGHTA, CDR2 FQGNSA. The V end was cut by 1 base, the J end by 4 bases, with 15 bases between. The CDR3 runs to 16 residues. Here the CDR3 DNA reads TGTGCCAGCAGCTTAGTCGGCCACTTGGGCGCAGATACGCAGTATTTT. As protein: CASSLVGHLGADTQYF.